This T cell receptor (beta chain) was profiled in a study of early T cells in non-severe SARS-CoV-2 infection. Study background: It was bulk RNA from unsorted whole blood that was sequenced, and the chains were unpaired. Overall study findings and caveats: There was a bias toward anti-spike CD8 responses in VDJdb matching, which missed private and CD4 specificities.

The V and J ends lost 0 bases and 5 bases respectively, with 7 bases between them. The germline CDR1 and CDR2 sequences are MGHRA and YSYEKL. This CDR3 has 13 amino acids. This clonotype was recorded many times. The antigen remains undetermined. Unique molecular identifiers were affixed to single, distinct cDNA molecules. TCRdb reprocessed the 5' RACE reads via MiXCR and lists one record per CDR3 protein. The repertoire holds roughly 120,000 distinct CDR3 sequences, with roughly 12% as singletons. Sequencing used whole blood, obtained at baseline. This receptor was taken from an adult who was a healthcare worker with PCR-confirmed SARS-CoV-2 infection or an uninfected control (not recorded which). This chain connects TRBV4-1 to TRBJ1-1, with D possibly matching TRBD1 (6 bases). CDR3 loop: CASSQEGTTEAFF. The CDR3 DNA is TGCGCCAGCAGCCAAGAAGGGACAACTGAAGCTTTCTTT.